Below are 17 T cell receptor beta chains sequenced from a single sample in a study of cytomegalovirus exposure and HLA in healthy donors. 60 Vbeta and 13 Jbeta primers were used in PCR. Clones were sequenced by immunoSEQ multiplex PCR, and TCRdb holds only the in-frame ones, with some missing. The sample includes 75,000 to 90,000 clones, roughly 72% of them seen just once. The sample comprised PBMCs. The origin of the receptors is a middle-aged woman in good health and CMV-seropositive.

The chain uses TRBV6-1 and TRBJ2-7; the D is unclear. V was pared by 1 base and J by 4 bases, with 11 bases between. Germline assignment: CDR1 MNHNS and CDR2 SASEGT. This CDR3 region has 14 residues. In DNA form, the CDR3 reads TGTGCCAGCAGTGAAGGAGGAGAACTGTACGAGCAGTACTTC. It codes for CASSEGGELYEQYF.

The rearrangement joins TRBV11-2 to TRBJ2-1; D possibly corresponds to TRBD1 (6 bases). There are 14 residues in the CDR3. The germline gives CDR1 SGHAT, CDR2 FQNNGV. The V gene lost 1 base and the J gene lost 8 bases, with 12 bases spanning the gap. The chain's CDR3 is CASSLVSGVDEQFF. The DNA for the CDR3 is TGTGCCAGCAGCTTAGTGTCAGGGGTGGATGAGCAGTTCTTC.

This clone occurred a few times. CDR3 nucleotide sequence: TGTGCCATCAGTGATGACAGTTCGAACACTGAAGCTTTCTTT. Protein product: CAISDDSSNTEAFF. The rearrangement uses TRBV10-3 and TRBJ1-1; TRBD1 is a possible D gene (5 bases). Trimming pared 3 bases from V and 1 base from J, leaving 9 bases between. Germline CDR1 reads ENHRY; CDR2 reads SYGVKD. CDR3 length: 14 residues.

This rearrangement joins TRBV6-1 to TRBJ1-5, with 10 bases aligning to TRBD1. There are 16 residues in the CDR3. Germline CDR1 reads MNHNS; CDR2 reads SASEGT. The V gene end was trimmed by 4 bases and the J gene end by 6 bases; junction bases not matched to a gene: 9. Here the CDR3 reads CASSVRPGQGIQPQHF. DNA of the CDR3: TGTGCCAGCAGTGTAAGACCGGGACAGGGGATTCAGCCCCAGCATTTT.

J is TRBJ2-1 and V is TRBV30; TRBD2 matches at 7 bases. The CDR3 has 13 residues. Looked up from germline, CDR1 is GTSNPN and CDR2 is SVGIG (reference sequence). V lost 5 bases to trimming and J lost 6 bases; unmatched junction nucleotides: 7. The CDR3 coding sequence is TGTGCCTGGGCGGGGCTAGCGGTCAATGAGCAGTTCTTC. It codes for CAWAGLAVNEQFF.

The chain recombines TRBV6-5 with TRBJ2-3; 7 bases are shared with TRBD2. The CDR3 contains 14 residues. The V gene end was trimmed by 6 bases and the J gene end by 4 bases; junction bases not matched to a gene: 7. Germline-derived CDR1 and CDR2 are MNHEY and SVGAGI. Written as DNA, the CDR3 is TGTGCCAGCAGCTTTAGCGGGCGGGCAGATACGCAGTATTTT. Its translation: CASSFSGRADTQYF.

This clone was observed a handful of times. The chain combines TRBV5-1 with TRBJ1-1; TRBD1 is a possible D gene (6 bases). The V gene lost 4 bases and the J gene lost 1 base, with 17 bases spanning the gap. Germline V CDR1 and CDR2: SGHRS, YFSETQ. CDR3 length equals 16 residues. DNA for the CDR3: TGCGCCAGCAGCGTCCGCGTAGTGGGACAGAACACTGAAGCTTTCTTT. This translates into CASSVRVVGQNTEAFF. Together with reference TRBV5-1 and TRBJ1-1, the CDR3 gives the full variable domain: KAGVTQTPRYLIKTRGQQVTLSCSPISGHRSVSWYQQTPGQGLQFLFEYFSETQRNKGNFPGRFSGRQFSNSRSEMNVSTLELGDSALYLCASSVRVVGQNTEAFFGQGTRLTVV.

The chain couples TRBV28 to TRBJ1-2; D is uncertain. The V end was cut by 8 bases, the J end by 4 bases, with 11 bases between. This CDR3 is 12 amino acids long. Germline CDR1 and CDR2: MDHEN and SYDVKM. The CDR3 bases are TGTGCCAGCGGAGGGTTGCTCTATGGCTACACCTTC. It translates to CASGGLLYGYTF.

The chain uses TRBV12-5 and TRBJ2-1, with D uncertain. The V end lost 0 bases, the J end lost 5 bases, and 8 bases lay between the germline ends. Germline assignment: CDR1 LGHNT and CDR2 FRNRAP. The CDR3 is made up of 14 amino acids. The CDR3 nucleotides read TGTGCTAGTGGTTTGGTAATTTCGGACAATGAGCAGTTCTTC. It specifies CASGLVISDNEQFF.

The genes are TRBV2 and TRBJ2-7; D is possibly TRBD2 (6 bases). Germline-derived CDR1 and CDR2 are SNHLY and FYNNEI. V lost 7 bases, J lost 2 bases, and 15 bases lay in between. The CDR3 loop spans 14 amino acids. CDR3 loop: CASTFRGTTYEQYF. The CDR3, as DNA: TGTGCCAGCACGTTCCGGGGGACCACCTACGAGCAGTACTTC.

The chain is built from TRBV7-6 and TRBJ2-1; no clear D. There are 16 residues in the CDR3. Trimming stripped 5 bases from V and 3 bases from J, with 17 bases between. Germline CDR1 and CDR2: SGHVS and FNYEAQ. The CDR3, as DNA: TGTGCCAGCAGCAAGTCGGCTCAGGCGTTCTACAATGAGCAGTTCTTC. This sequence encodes CASSKSAQAFYNEQFF.

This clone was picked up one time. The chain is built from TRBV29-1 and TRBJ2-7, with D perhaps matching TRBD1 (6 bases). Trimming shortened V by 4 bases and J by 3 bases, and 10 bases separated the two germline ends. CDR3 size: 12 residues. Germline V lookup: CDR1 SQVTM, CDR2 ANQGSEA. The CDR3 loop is CSVVRGSYEQYF. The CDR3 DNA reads TGCAGCGTTGTAAGGGGGAGCTACGAGCAGTACTTC.

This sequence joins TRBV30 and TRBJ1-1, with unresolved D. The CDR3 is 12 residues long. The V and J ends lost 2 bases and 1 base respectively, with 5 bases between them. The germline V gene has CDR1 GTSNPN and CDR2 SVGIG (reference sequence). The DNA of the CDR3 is TGTGCCTGGAGTTGGCAGAACACTGAAGCTTTCTTT. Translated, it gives CAWSWQNTEAFF.

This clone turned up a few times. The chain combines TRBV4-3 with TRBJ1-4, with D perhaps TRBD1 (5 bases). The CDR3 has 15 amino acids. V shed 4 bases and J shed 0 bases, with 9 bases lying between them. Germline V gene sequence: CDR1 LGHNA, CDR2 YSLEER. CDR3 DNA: TGCGCCAGCAGCCGGTTCAGGGCAACTAATGAAAAACTGTTTTTT. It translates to CASSRFRATNEKLFF.

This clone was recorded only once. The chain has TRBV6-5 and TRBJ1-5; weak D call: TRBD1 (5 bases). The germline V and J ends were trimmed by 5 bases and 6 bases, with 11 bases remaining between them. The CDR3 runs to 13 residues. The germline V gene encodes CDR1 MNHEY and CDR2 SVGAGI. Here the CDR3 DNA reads TGTGCCAGCAGTACAGGTAACAGTCAGCCCCAGCATTTT. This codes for CASSTGNSQPQHF.

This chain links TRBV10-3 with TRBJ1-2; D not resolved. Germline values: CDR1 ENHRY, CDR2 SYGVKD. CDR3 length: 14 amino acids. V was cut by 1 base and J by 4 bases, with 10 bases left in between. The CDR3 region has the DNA TGTGCCATCAGTGAGTACCAGGCCGTCTATGGCTACACCTTC. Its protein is CAISEYQAVYGYTF.

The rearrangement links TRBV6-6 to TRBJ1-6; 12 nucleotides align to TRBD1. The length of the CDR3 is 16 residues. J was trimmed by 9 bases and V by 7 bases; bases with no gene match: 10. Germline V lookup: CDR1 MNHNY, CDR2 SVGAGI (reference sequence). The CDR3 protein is CASNTVGQGASSPLHF. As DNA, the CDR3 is TGTGCCAGCAACACAGTGGGACAGGGGGCTTCTTCACCCCTCCACTTT.